The T cell receptor (beta chain) under discussion was sequenced for a study of blood T cell repertoires in COVID-19. Study-wide background: Donors in the United States, Italy and Spain gave samples during acute or convalescent COVID-19. PBMCs, B-cell-depleted T cells, or T cells were the source of the cDNA or gDNA that made up the material.

Authors' data handling: Amplified reference gene primers provided the basis for estimating nucleated cell counts. The table came from immunoSEQ multiplex PCR; TCRdb's copy has only in-frame clones and leaves some out. D and trimming come from the DNA, and the V and J calls and clone size come from that table. The sample has 200,000 to 250,000 clones, roughly 84% seen once. The V and J ends lost 1 base and 2 bases, in that order; junction bases with no gene match: 4. This CDR3 has 17 residues. Germline V gene lookup returns CDR1 SGDLS and CDR2 YYNGEE. The sample was peripheral blood. The clonotype was recovered from an elderly woman with acute or convalescent COVID-19. The chain links TRBV9 to TRBJ2-3; 13 positions match TRBD2. DNA for the CDR3: TGTGCCAGCAGCGTATCCGGACTAGCGGGGGCCACAGATACGCAGTATTTT. Its protein product is CASSVSGLAGATDTQYF.